Following are 31 T cell receptor beta chains from one sample sequenced in a study of blood T cell repertoires in COVID-19. Sequencing was performed with immunoSEQ multiplex PCR; in TCRdb, only in-frame clones are kept and a portion is missing. In the table there are roughly 250,000 clones, roughly 93% of which are singletons. The sample taken for sequencing was PBMCs or T cells enriched from blood (not recorded which). These receptors were collected from a woman aged 40 to 55 with acute COVID-19.

This chain links TRBV6-5 with TRBJ2-7; 10 positions agree with TRBD2. The V and J ends lost 6 bases and 7 bases, in that order; junction bases with no gene match: 6. The CDR3 totals 13 residues. Germline V gives CDR1 MNHEY, CDR2 SVGAGI. CDR3 nucleotide sequence: TGTGCCAGCAGGGCAGCGGGAGGGCGGGAGCAGTACTTC. This encodes CASRAAGGREQYF.

The rearrangement uses TRBV6-5 and TRBJ1-2; 7 bases agree with TRBD1. Germline V CDR1 and CDR2: MNHEY, SVGAGI. There are 13 residues in the CDR3. J lost 4 bases, V lost 6 bases, and 5 bases had no gene match. CDR3 sequence reads: CASSQTGLYGYTF. The CDR3 DNA is TGTGCCAGCAGCCAGACAGGGCTCTATGGCTACACCTTC.

The rearrangement joins TRBV11-1 to TRBJ2-5, with TRBD2 matching over 10 bases. J was trimmed by 3 bases and V by 7 bases; bases with no gene match: 2. The CDR3 extends over 13 amino acids. The V gene's germline CDR1 is SGHAT and CDR2 FQDESV (reference sequence). The CDR3 is CASTGLAEETQYF. The CDR3 bases are TGTGCCAGCACCGGACTAGCGGAAGAGACCCAGTACTTC.

CDR3 bases: TGCAGTGCTGCGAGGTTCTACGAGCAGTACTTC. Translation gives CSAARFYEQYF. V is TRBV20-1 and J is TRBJ2-7; no clear D. Germline loops: CDR1 DFQATT, CDR2 SNEGSKA (reference sequence). V was clipped by 5 bases and J by 3 bases, with 8 bases between them. The CDR3 runs to 11 residues.

This clone came up once. This chain connects TRBV18 to TRBJ2-7; 7 nucleotides agree with TRBD1. V was clipped by 3 bases and J by 7 bases; unmatched bases: 3. The CDR3 spans 12 residues. In germline, CDR1 is KGHSH, CDR2 LQKENI. CDR3 sequence reads: CASSPDRVEQYF. The CDR3 region has the DNA TGTGCCAGCTCACCCGACAGGGTAGAGCAGTACTTC.

The chain couples TRBV7-9 to TRBJ2-7; TRBD2 matches 8 bases. The germline gives CDR1 SEHNR, CDR2 FQNEAQ (reference sequence). Unmatched junction bases numbered 11, after V lost 4 bases and J lost 6 bases. CDR3 length: 15 amino acids. CDR3 nucleotide sequence: TGTGCCAGCAGCTCCAAGGGACTAGGCTCCCTCGAGCAGTACTTC. This codes for CASSSKGLGSLEQYF.

The J gene is TRBJ2-2, the V gene TRBV28, with 10 bases identical to TRBD1. J lost 2 bases, V lost 3 bases, and 3 bases had no gene match. The CDR3 extends over 16 amino acids. The germline V gene encodes CDR1 MDHEN and CDR2 SYDVKM. The CDR3 sequence: CASSLATGGNTGELFF. In nucleotides, the CDR3 is TGTGCCAGCAGTTTGGCGACAGGGGGCAACACCGGGGAGCTGTTTTTT.

The chain recombines TRBV2 with TRBJ1-2; D not certain. CDR1 SNHLY and CDR2 FYNNEI come from the germline V gene. The CDR3 sequence is 13 residues long. V was shortened by 11 bases and J by 8 bases, with 21 bases between the two germline ends. The CDR3 nucleotides are TGTGCCTACTGCAGGAGGAGGGCTGGGGGCTACACCTTC. Its translation: CAYCRRRAGGYTF.

The J gene is TRBJ1-1, the V gene TRBV19, with D possibly matching TRBD1 (6 bases). Germline V gene data show CDR1 as LNHDA and CDR2 as SQIVND (reference sequence). Trimming removed 3 bases at V and 7 bases at J, with 18 bases between. This CDR3 has 15 residues. The CDR3 reads CASSMMGAGYDEAFF. The CDR3 coding sequence is TGTGCCAGTAGTATGATGGGGGCCGGTTATGATGAAGCTTTCTTT.

The CDR3 DNA reads TGTGCCAGCAGCCAAGGGACTAGTATTGGATCCTCCTGGCTTTACTTC. It yields the protein CASSQGTSIGSSWLYF. This rearrangement joins TRBV2 to TRBJ2-5; 8 bases fit TRBD2. Germline V gives CDR1 SNHLY, CDR2 FYNNEI. Trimming took 6 bases from V and 14 from J; bases not matched to a gene: 23. The CDR3 is 16 residues long. Full variable domain (outside the CDR3, taken from reference TRBV2 and TRBJ2-5): EPEVTQTPSHQVTQMGQEVILRCVPISNHLYFYWYRQILGQKVEFLVSFYNNEISEKSEIFDDQFSVERPDGSNFTLKIRSTKLEDSAMYFCASSQGTSIGSSWLYFGPGTRLLVL.

CDR3 coding DNA: TGTGCCAGCAACGGACTAGCAGCACAAGAGACCCAGTACTTC. Its protein is CASNGLAAQETQYF. The chain employs TRBV6-5 and TRBJ2-5; TRBD2 agrees at 8 bases. The V gene's germline CDR1 is MNHEY and CDR2 SVGAGI. Trimming took 7 bases from V and 2 from J; bases not matched to a gene: 6. The CDR3 is made up of 14 amino acids.

The V gene is TRBV7-2, the J gene TRBJ2-3; 9 bases are shared with TRBD2. CDR3 length: 17 amino acids. CDR1 is SGHTA, CDR2 FQGNSA, per germline. V shed 1 base, J shed 3 bases, and the junction held 8 bases outside the gene matches. This CDR3 is CASSLDGLAGGTDTQYF. The CDR3 DNA reads as TGTGCCAGCAGCTTAGACGGGTTGGCGGGGGGGACAGATACGCAGTATTTT. The entire variable domain, with the rest obtained from reference TRBV7-2 and TRBJ2-3, is as follows: GAGVSQSPSNKVTEKGKDVELRCDPISGHTALYWYRQSLGQGLEFLIYFQGNSAPDKSGLPSDRFSAERTGGSVSTLTIQRTQQEDSAVYLCASSLDGLAGGTDTQYFGPGTRLTVL.

This chain joins TRBV4-3 and TRBJ2-3; TRBD2 matches at 9 bases. The CDR3 extends over 15 amino acids. V dropped 4 bases and J dropped 2; count of bases not matched to a gene: 4. Germline V gene lookup returns CDR1 LGHNA and CDR2 YSLEER. The CDR3 DNA reads TGCGCCAGCAGCCGACTAGCGGCCGACACAGATACGCAGTATTTT. This encodes CASSRLAADTDTQYF.

The chain links TRBV30 to TRBJ1-2; 9 bases match TRBD1. This CDR3 region has 17 residues. Germline lookup yields CDR1 GTSNPN and CDR2 SVGIG (reference sequence). V lost 3 bases to trimming and J lost 8 bases; unmatched junction nucleotides: 19. The CDR3 region is CAWSETIRQGGIWGYTF. For the CDR3, the DNA is TGTGCCTGGAGCGAGACTATAAGACAGGGGGGAATTTGGGGCTACACCTTC.

On this clone: The same CDR3 arises from other DNA sequences in this sample as well. V usage is TRBV7-9 and J usage is TRBJ1-1, with D unclear. V lost 5 bases, J lost 1 base, and 2 bases lay in between. The CDR3 length is 11 residues. The germline V gene has CDR1 SEHNR and CDR2 FQNEAQ (reference sequence). The CDR3 DNA reads as TGTGCCAGCAGCCAGAACACTGAAGCTTTCTTT. Translating it yields CASSQNTEAFF.

The gene calls are TRBV5-8 and TRBJ1-1, with D unresolved. The V end lost 0 bases, the J end lost 8 bases, and 11 bases lay between the germline ends. Per germline, CDR1 SGHTS and CDR2 YDEGEE. This CDR3 comprises 13 residues. CDR3 in amino acids: CASSLVRRMEAFF. The CDR3 DNA reads as TGTGCCAGCAGCTTGGTGCGGCGAATGGAAGCTTTCTTT.

The chain links TRBV19 to TRBJ1-1; TRBD1 is a possible D gene (6 bases). The CDR3 covers 14 residues. Germline assignment: CDR1 LNHDA and CDR2 SQIVND (reference sequence). The V and J ends lost 3 bases and 3 bases respectively, with 11 bases between them. CDR3 sequence: CASSMVRGYTEAFF. Written as DNA, the CDR3 is TGTGCCAGTAGTATGGTTAGGGGGTACACTGAAGCTTTCTTT.

The chain links TRBV5-1 to TRBJ2-1, with 9 bases matching TRBD1. Germline V lookup: CDR1 SGHRS, CDR2 YFSETQ. The CDR3 length is 16 residues. Trimming at V came to 3 bases and at J to 7 bases, leaving 11 bases not matched to a gene. CDR3 loop: CASSSTGTGSLNEQFF. In DNA form, the CDR3 reads TGCGCCAGCAGCTCAACCGGGACAGGGTCACTAAATGAGCAGTTCTTC.

The chain is built from TRBV11-3 and TRBJ1-2; 9 positions agree with TRBD1. In germline, CDR1 is SGHNT, CDR2 YENEEA. Losses at the gene ends were 0 bases for V and 5 bases for J; bases not matched to a gene: 4. The CDR3 sequence is 15 residues long. CDR3 loop: CASSLEPTGGYGYTF. In DNA, the CDR3 is TGTGCCAGCAGCTTAGAACCGACAGGGGGGTATGGCTACACCTTC.

V and J are TRBV2 and TRBJ2-3; the match to TRBD2 covers 8 bases. Germline lookup yields CDR1 SNHLY and CDR2 FYNNEI. With V trimmed by 6 bases and J by 0 bases, 2 bases remained unmatched. The length of the CDR3 is 14 residues. This chain's CDR3 is CASRVAGSTDTQYF. The DNA for the CDR3 is TGTGCCAGCAGGGTAGCGGGGAGCACAGATACGCAGTATTTT.

This chain connects TRBV5-6 to TRBJ2-2, with 12 bases that match TRBD2. This CDR3 has 18 amino acids. Germline V gene lookup returns CDR1 SGHDT and CDR2 YYEEEE. V dropped 3 bases and J dropped 6; count of bases not matched to a gene: 12. The CDR3: CASSSGPRLAGESGELFF. Written as DNA, the CDR3 is TGTGCCAGCAGCTCAGGGCCTCGACTAGCGGGAGAGTCCGGGGAGCTGTTTTTT.

The rearrangement links TRBV7-8 to TRBJ1-3; 10 bases are a match to TRBD1. V shed 5 bases and J 2 bases; nucleotides not matched to a gene: 6. Germline CDR1 and CDR2: SGHVS and FQNEAQ. The CDR3 runs 16 residues. CDR3: CASSQRQGATGNTIYF. The DNA of the CDR3 is TGTGCCAGCAGCCAAAGACAGGGGGCGACTGGAAACACCATATATTTT.

The gene calls are TRBV9 and TRBJ2-3; TRBD2 matches at 8 bases. CDR3 length: 16 residues. Germline V gene lookup returns CDR1 SGDLS and CDR2 YYNGEE. J lost 7 bases, V lost 0 bases, and 10 bases had no gene match. Here the CDR3 DNA reads TGTGCCAGCAGCGTAGTCGTTGGCGGGGGGTCTCATACGCAGTATTTT. Its translation: CASSVVVGGGSHTQYF.

V usage is TRBV19 and J usage is TRBJ1-6; D remains ambiguous. V dropped 3 bases and J dropped 5 bases, with 14 bases sitting between them. Germline values: CDR1 LNHDA, CDR2 SQIVND (reference sequence). The CDR3 length is 16 residues. The CDR3 protein is CASSIVGQMDNSPLHF. The CDR3 DNA reads TGTGCCAGTAGTATCGTGGGCCAAATGGATAATTCACCCCTCCACTTT. Looking up the rest from reference TRBV19 and TRBJ1-6 gives the full variable domain: DGGITQSPKYLFRKEGQNVTLSCEQNLNHDAMYWYRQDPGQGLRLIYYSQIVNDFQKGDIAEGYSVSREKKESFPLTVTSAQKNPTAFYLCASSIVGQMDNSPLHFGNGTRLTVT.

V is TRBV19 and J is TRBJ2-7, with TRBD1 matching over 7 bases. The junction had 10 bases not matched to a gene; V was cut back by 6 bases and J by 2 bases. CDR3 length: 15 amino acids. Germline CDR1 and CDR2: LNHDA and SQIVND (reference sequence). The CDR3 is CASSSGQAETYEQYF. CDR3 bases: TGTGCCAGTAGCTCTGGACAGGCGGAAACCTACGAGCAGTACTTC.

J is TRBJ1-2 and V is TRBV19; 7 bases match TRBD1. J gave up 4 bases and V 0 bases, and 2 bases lay outside the gene matches. The CDR3 totals 14 residues. Germline V gene lookup returns CDR1 LNHDA and CDR2 SQIVND (reference sequence). This CDR3 reads CASSIDRGTYGYTF. DNA for the CDR3: TGTGCCAGTAGTATAGACAGGGGGACCTATGGCTACACCTTC. Full variable domain (remainder filled in from reference TRBV19 and TRBJ1-2): DGGITQSPKYLFRKEGQNVTLSCEQNLNHDAMYWYRQDPGQGLRLIYYSQIVNDFQKGDIAEGYSVSREKKESFPLTVTSAQKNPTAFYLCASSIDRGTYGYTFGSGTRLTVV.

This clone was seen a handful of times. The gene calls are TRBV11-2 and TRBJ1-4; 10 bases are a match to TRBD1. V trimming: 5 bases; J trimming: 7 bases; junction bases outside the gene matches: 10. The germline V gene encodes CDR1 SGHAT and CDR2 FQNNGV. The CDR3 is 16 amino acids. The DNA of the CDR3 is TGTGCCAGCAGCCATTGGGACAGGGGACGGGGTGAAAAACTGTTTTTT. It yields the protein CASSHWDRGRGEKLFF.

The sample holds one count of this clone. V gene TRBV2 combines with J gene TRBJ2-3, with TRBD2 identical over 12 bases. The germline V gene has CDR1 SNHLY and CDR2 FYNNEI. The CDR3 runs to 17 residues. Trimming took 7 bases from V and 2 from J; bases not matched to a gene: 10. The CDR3 is CASKGLAGLGNTDTQYF. The CDR3 DNA is TGTGCCAGCAAGGGACTAGCGGGCCTAGGGAACACAGATACGCAGTATTTT.

V and J are TRBV27 and TRBJ1-6, with unresolved D. V dropped 0 bases and J dropped 5 bases, with 5 bases sitting between them. Germline assignment: CDR1 MNHEY and CDR2 SMNVEV (reference sequence). The CDR3 length is 14 residues. The chain's CDR3 is CASSLSSDNSPLHF. The CDR3 DNA sequence: TGTGCCAGCAGTTTATCTTCTGATAATTCACCCCTCCACTTT.

The rearrangement joins TRBV27 to TRBJ2-3; weak D call: TRBD1 (6 bases). V was cut by 7 bases and J by 14 bases, with 22 bases left in between. From germline, CDR1 is MNHEY and CDR2 SMNVEV (reference sequence). The CDR3 loop spans 13 amino acids. CDR3 protein: CASTGSQGRWPYF. CDR3 nucleotide sequence: TGTGCCAGCACAGGGTCTCAGGGGCGATGGCCGTATTTT.

Remarks on this clone: Other nucleotide sequences in the sample specify the same CDR3. V usage is TRBV6-2 or TRBV6-3 and J usage is TRBJ2-3, with 9 bases lining up with TRBD2. Germline V gene lookup returns CDR1 MNHEY and CDR2 SVGEGT. The CDR3 runs 15 residues. The J segment lost 4 bases and the V segment lost 0 bases, leaving 2 bases of the junction unmatched. CDR3 nucleotides: TGTGCCAGCAGTTACTCCGGCGGGAGGGCAGATACGCAGTATTTT. Protein: CASSYSGGRADTQYF.